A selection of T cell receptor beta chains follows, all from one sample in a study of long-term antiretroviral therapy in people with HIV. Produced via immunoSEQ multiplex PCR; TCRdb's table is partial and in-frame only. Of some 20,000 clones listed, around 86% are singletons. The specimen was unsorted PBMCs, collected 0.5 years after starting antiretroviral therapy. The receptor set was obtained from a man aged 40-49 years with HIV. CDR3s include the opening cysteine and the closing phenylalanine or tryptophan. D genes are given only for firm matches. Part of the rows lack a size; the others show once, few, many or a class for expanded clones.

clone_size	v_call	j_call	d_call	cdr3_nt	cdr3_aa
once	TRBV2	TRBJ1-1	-	TGTGCCAGCAGTGAACAGAACACTGAAGCTTTCTTT	CASSEQNTEAFF
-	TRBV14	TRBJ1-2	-	TGTGCCAGCAGCCCCCTTTCGGTTTTATATGGCTACACCTTC	CASSPLSVLYGYTF
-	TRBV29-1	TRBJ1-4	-	TGCAGCGTTTTGCTGCAGTCAACTAATGAAAAACTGTTTTTT	CSVLLQSTNEKLFF
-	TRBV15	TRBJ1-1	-	TGTGCCACCAGCAGAGTCGGCCAGGGGAACACTGAAGCTTTCTTT	CATSRVGQGNTEAFF
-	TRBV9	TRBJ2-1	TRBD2	TGTGCCAGCAGCGTAGAGGGAGCGGGGGGGTACAATGAGCAGTTCTTC	CASSVEGAGGYNEQFF
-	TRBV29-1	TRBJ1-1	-	TGCAGCGTTGAAGGGACGAACACTGAAGCTTTCTTT	CSVEGTNTEAFF
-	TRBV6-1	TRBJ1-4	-	TGTGCCAGCCTAAACTCCCGGACCAAGGATGAAAAACTGTTTTTT	CASLNSRTKDEKLFF
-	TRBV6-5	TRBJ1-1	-	TGTGCCAGCAGACGATCAGGGGCCCAGAACACTGAAGCTTTCTTT	CASRRSGAQNTEAFF
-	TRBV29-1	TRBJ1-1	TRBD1	TGCAGCGCCGGACAGGAAGAAGCTTTCTTT	CSAGQEEAFF
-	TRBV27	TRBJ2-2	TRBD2	TGTGCCAGCAGTCTGCAAGGACTAGCGGGAGCTACCGGGGAGCTGTTTTTT	CASSLQGLAGATGELFF